This entry lists 26 T cell receptor beta chains sequenced from one sample in a study of blood T cell repertoires in COVID-19. Assay: immunoSEQ multiplex PCR; the TCRdb copy retains only in-frame clones and omits some. The sample records 200,000 or so clones, approximately 84% being singletons. Source material: peripheral blood. The receptors shown here come from an older woman with active or convalescent COVID-19.

This rearrangement joins TRBV28 to TRBJ1-5, with TRBD1 matching over 8 bases. The V gene end was trimmed by 9 bases and the J gene end by 3 bases; junction bases not matched to a gene: 7. The CDR3 sequence is 14 residues long. Per the germline V gene, CDR1 is MDHEN and CDR2 is SYDVKM. DNA of the CDR3: TGTGCCAGTGCACAGGGGGGATTCAATCAGCCCCAGCATTTT. It encodes CASAQGGFNQPQHF.

A single count supports this clone. The gene calls are TRBV7-3 and TRBJ2-2; D possibly corresponds to TRBD2 (5 bases). The CDR3 contains 13 residues. CDR1 and CDR2 from the germline V gene are SGHTA and FQGTGA. Trimming stripped 4 bases from V and 7 bases from J, with 10 bases between. The CDR3 sequence: CASSSLAGGELFF. CDR3 nucleotides: TGTGCCAGCAGCTCCCTGGCGGGCGGGGAGCTGTTTTTT.

This clone has only one observation. This CDR3 is CASSLNTKNEQFF. The CDR3, as DNA: TGTGCCAGCAGCTTAAACACAAAGAATGAGCAGTTCTTC. The genes are TRBV13 and TRBJ2-1; no clear D. Looked up from germline, CDR1 is PRHDT and CDR2 is FYEKMQ (reference sequence). Trimming took 2 bases from V and 7 from J, leaving 9 bases between them. This CDR3 is built from 13 residues.

The V and J genes are TRBV5-1 and TRBJ2-1, with D unclear. Germline assignment: CDR1 SGHRS and CDR2 YFSETQ. V shed 3 bases and J shed 1 base, with 5 bases lying between them. CDR3 length: 13 amino acids. CDR3 bases: TGCGCCAGCAGCTCCCAGTCCTACAATGAGCAGTTCTTC. Translation: CASSSQSYNEQFF.

The sample holds a few counts of this clone. The identical CDR3 is also encoded by other nucleotide sequences in the sample. V is TRBV5-1 and J is TRBJ2-2, with TRBD1 matching over 9 bases. This CDR3 is 15 amino acids long. CDR1 and CDR2 (germline): SGHRS, YFSETQ. V shed 5 bases and J 0 bases; nucleotides not matched to a gene: 2. The CDR3 here is CASSRDRANTGELFF. DNA of the CDR3: TGCGCCAGCAGTCGGGACAGGGCGAACACCGGGGAGCTGTTTTTT. The full variable domain, in which reference TRBV5-1 and TRBJ2-2 provide the parts outside the CDR3, is KAGVTQTPRYLIKTRGQQVTLSCSPISGHRSVSWYQQTPGQGLQFLFEYFSETQRNKGNFPGRFSGRQFSNSRSEMNVSTLELGDSALYLCASSRDRANTGELFFGEGSRLTVL.

CDR3 coding DNA: TGTGCCACCAGTGATATTACTAGCGGTAACACCGGGGAGCTGTTTTTT. Translation gives CATSDITSGNTGELFF. This rearrangement joins TRBV24-1 to TRBJ2-2; 8 bases are a match to TRBD2. The CDR3 spans 16 residues. V lost 3 bases and J lost 2; bases outside the gene matches: 4. Germline V gene lookup returns CDR1 KGHDR and CDR2 SFDVKD.

The rearrangement links TRBV12-3 or TRBV12-4 to TRBJ1-1; no definite D call. V lost 6 bases to trimming and J lost 1 base, with 9 bases between them. The CDR3 totals 13 residues. The CDR3 nucleotides read TGTGCCAGCAGGGAGGCGGGGAACACTGAAGCTTTCTTT. It codes for CASREAGNTEAFF.

In this sample, this clone turned up once. The V and J genes are TRBV11-3 and TRBJ2-2, with D perhaps TRBD2 (5 bases). CDR1 SGHNT and CDR2 YENEEA come from the germline V gene. Trimming pared 4 bases from V and 6 bases from J, leaving 18 bases between. The CDR3 has 16 amino acids. The CDR3 DNA follows: TGTGCCAGCAGCTCGACGGGATCGCGATTTCCCGGGGAGCTGTTTTTT. Translating it yields CASSSTGSRFPGELFF. Variable domain in full (rest from reference TRBV11-3 and TRBJ2-2): EAGVVQSPRYKIIEKKQPVAFWCNPISGHNTLYWYLQNLGQGPELLIRYENEEAVDDSQLPKDRFSAERLKGVDSTLKIQPAELGDSAVYLCASSSTGSRFPGELFFGEGSRLTVL.

The chain is built from TRBV12-3 or TRBV12-4 and TRBJ2-1; possibly TRBD2 for D (6 bases). Trimming cost V 2 bases and J 9 bases, with 11 bases left between them. CDR3 size: 13 residues. CDR3 in DNA: TGTGCCAGCAGTTTACCGGGACTCGGTGAGCAGTTCTTC. It translates to CASSLPGLGEQFF.

The chain is built from TRBV3-1 (or the pseudogene TRBV3-2) and TRBJ2-4; the match to TRBD2 covers 9 bases. CDR1 is LGHDT, CDR2 YNNKEL, per germline (reference sequence). The CDR3 covers 20 residues. V lost 4 bases to trimming and J lost 0 bases; unmatched junction nucleotides: 16. For the CDR3, the DNA is TGTGCCAGCAGCCCCCAGATTTTCGAGACTAGCGGAAGAGCCAAAAACATTCAGTACTTC. It yields the protein CASSPQIFETSGRAKNIQYF.

There are a few counts of this clone. The CDR3 spells CASRARQGGEKLFF. The DNA for the CDR3 is TGTGCCAGCAGGGCCCGACAGGGAGGAGAAAAACTGTTTTTT. The V call is TRBV2, the J call TRBJ1-4; 7 positions agree with TRBD1. The CDR3 contains 14 residues. Germline V gives CDR1 SNHLY, CDR2 FYNNEI. V trimming: 6 bases; J trimming: 8 bases; junction bases outside the gene matches: 9.

This sequence joins TRBV30 and TRBJ1-2, with D possibly TRBD1 on 5 matching bases. V shed 8 bases and J shed 7 bases, with 23 bases lying between them. The CDR3 spans 14 residues. Per germline, CDR1 GTSNPN and CDR2 SVGIG (reference sequence). The CDR3 DNA reads as TGTGCCGGGGAATCCGGAAGGGGAGGGGTTGGCTACACCTTC. Amino acid sequence: CAGESGRGGVGYTF.

The rearrangement joins TRBV13 to TRBJ2-7, with 14 bases lining up with TRBD2. The germline CDR1 and CDR2 sequences are PRHDT and FYEKMQ (reference sequence). The length of the CDR3 is 17 residues. V lost 2 bases and J lost 0; bases outside the gene matches: 3. CDR3 loop: CASSLRLAGGFSYEQYF. For the CDR3, the DNA is TGTGCCAGCAGCTTAAGACTAGCGGGAGGGTTCTCCTACGAGCAGTACTTC. Variable domain in full (rest from reference TRBV13 and TRBJ2-7): AAGVIQSPRHLIKEKRETATLKCYPIPRHDTVYWYQQGPGQDPQFLISFYEKMQSDKGSIPDRFSAQQFSDYHSELNMSSLELGDSALYFCASSLRLAGGFSYEQYFGPGTRLTVT.

The chain combines TRBV28 with TRBJ2-7; D unclear. Germline values: CDR1 MDHEN, CDR2 SYDVKM. CDR3 length equals 15 residues. Trimming took off 5 bases at V and 3 bases at J, with 17 bases between the two ends. The CDR3 region has the DNA TGTGCCAGCAGTCCCTACTTCACCCTCGGCTACGAGCAGTACTTC. Translating it yields CASSPYFTLGYEQYF.

The rearrangement links TRBV10-3 to TRBJ1-1, with D possibly being TRBD1 (5 bases). Germline V CDR1 and CDR2: ENHRY, SYGVKD. V was cut by 0 bases and J by 4 bases, with 6 bases left in between. The CDR3 extends over 13 amino acids. CDR3 coding DNA: TGTGCCATCAGTGAGTCCGGGGGCACTGAAGCTTTCTTT. Its translation: CAISESGGTEAFF.

In regard to this clone: This same CDR3 is encoded by further DNA sequences in the sample. The genes are TRBV9 and TRBJ2-1, with 7 bases identical to TRBD1. Unmatched junction bases numbered 0, after V lost 0 bases and J lost 0 bases. CDR1 and CDR2 (germline): SGDLS, YYNGEE. The CDR3 runs 15 residues. DNA for the CDR3: TGTGCCAGCAGCGTAGGACAGGGCTCCTACAATGAGCAGTTCTTC. Protein sequence: CASSVGQGSYNEQFF.

This clone was detected once. V is TRBV7-8 and J is TRBJ2-7; 11 bases are shared with TRBD1. Germline lookup yields CDR1 SGHVS and CDR2 FQNEAQ. V lost 5 bases to trimming and J lost 2 bases; unmatched junction nucleotides: 11. The CDR3 consists of 17 residues. CDR3 region: CASSGGQGDVSTYEQYF. In DNA form, the CDR3 reads TGTGCCAGCAGCGGGGGACAGGGGGACGTTTCGACCTACGAGCAGTACTTC. Based on the CDR3 plus reference TRBV7-8 and TRBJ2-7, the full variable domain is GAGVSQSPRYKVAKRGQDVALRCDPISGHVSLFWYQQALGQGPEFLTYFQNEAQLDKSGLPSDRFFAERPEGSVSTLKIQRTQQEDSAVYLCASSGGQGDVSTYEQYFGPGTRLTVT.

The chain employs TRBV27 and TRBJ2-6; 7 bases map to TRBD1. Germline loops: CDR1 MNHEY, CDR2 SMNVEV (reference sequence). Trimming took 8 bases from V and 1 from J; bases not matched to a gene: 5. CDR3 length equals 15 residues. CDR3 DNA sequence: TGTGCCAGCCATTGGGGACAGTCTGGGGCCAACGTCCTGACTTTC. Protein sequence: CASHWGQSGANVLTF.

The chain recombines TRBV27 with TRBJ2-2; 11 bases map to TRBD2. Looked up from germline, CDR1 is MNHEY and CDR2 is SMNVEV (reference sequence). Unmatched junction bases numbered 3, after V lost 5 bases and J lost 7 bases. The CDR3 is 14 amino acids. Written as DNA, the CDR3 is TGTGCCAGCAGTATAGCGGGAGGGGGCGGGGAGCTGTTTTTT. Translated, it gives CASSIAGGGGELFF.

The chain is built from TRBV6-2 or TRBV6-3 and TRBJ1-2, with 8 bases matching TRBD1. This CDR3 is built from 15 residues. Germline V gene sequence: CDR1 MNHEY, CDR2 SVGEGT. Unmatched junction bases numbered 4, after V lost 2 bases and J lost 2 bases. The CDR3 here is CASSYEGQVNYGYTF. Written as DNA, the CDR3 is TGTGCCAGCAGTTACGAGGGACAGGTGAACTATGGCTACACCTTC.

This rearrangement joins TRBV6-9 to TRBJ2-7; 12 bases fit TRBD1. This CDR3 spans 19 amino acids. V shed 7 bases, J shed 2 bases, and the junction held 18 bases outside the gene matches. The germline V gene encodes CDR1 MNHGY and CDR2 SVAAGI. The CDR3 sequence is CASTPGQGAPDYHPYEQYF. In nucleotides, the CDR3 is TGTGCCAGCACCCCGGGACAGGGGGCTCCGGACTATCACCCCTACGAGCAGTACTTC.

This chain uses TRBV5-4 with TRBJ2-1; 9 bases are a match to TRBD2. Looked up from germline, CDR1 is SGHNT and CDR2 is YYREEE (reference sequence). The ends lost 5 bases at V and 5 bases at J; junction bases unmatched: 5. The CDR3 has 14 amino acids. CDR3 sequence reads: CASRSGLADNEQFF. CDR3 bases: TGTGCCAGCAGATCGGGACTAGCCGACAATGAGCAGTTCTTC.

This chain uses TRBV15 with TRBJ2-3, with D uncertain. The V end lost 3 bases, the J end lost 2 bases, and 6 bases lay between the germline ends. Looked up from germline, CDR1 is LNHNV and CDR2 is YYDKDF (reference sequence). The CDR3 has 13 residues. The CDR3 region has the DNA TGTGCCACCAGCAGGGCATACACAGATACGCAGTATTTT. Its translation: CATSRAYTDTQYF.

The CDR3 loop is CASSLKRSSYNEQFF. The CDR3 DNA is TGTGCCAGCAGTTTAAAGCGGAGCTCCTACAATGAGCAGTTCTTC. The V gene is TRBV27, the J gene TRBJ2-1; D may be TRBD2 (5 bases). The CDR3 runs 15 residues. The V and J ends lost 2 bases and 0 bases respectively, with 8 bases between them. Germline V CDR1 and CDR2: MNHEY, SMNVEV (reference sequence).

The chain links TRBV30 to TRBJ1-2, with a weak D call TRBD1 (5 bases). V was trimmed by 1 base and J by 4 bases, leaving 10 bases between them. The CDR3 extends over 13 amino acids. The germline CDR1 and CDR2 sequences are GTSNPN and SVGIG (reference sequence). The chain's CDR3 is CAWSGGGVYGYTF. The CDR3 DNA is TGTGCCTGGAGTGGGGGAGGGGTCTATGGCTACACCTTC.

J is TRBJ2-4 and V is TRBV2; D perhaps matches TRBD1 (6 bases). There are 16 residues in the CDR3. V was trimmed by 2 bases and J by 8 bases, leaving 19 bases between them. Germline V gene lookup returns CDR1 SNHLY and CDR2 FYNNEI. The CDR3 protein is CASSEWMRQAGDIQYF. The DNA of the CDR3 is TGTGCCAGCAGTGAATGGATGAGACAGGCAGGGGACATTCAGTACTTC. Drawing the rest from reference TRBV2 and TRBJ2-4, the complete variable domain is EPEVTQTPSHQVTQMGQEVILRCVPISNHLYFYWYRQILGQKVEFLVSFYNNEISEKSEIFDDQFSVERPDGSNFTLKIRSTKLEDSAMYFCASSEWMRQAGDIQYFGAGTRLSVL.